This T cell receptor (beta chain) appears in the sequencing data of a study of blood T cell repertoires in COVID-19. Study summary: Samples of COVID-19 (acute and convalescent) were obtained from the United States, Italy and Spain.

This clone was observed a handful of times. How the authors handled the data: Estimates of nucleated cell counts were drawn from the amplification of reference gene primers. Only in-frame clones appear in the TCRdb table, and some are missing; sequencing was by immunoSEQ multiplex PCR. V and J calls and clone size are copied from that table; D and trimming were computed from the DNA. The table lists a few hundred thousand clones, about 81% of them singletons, with approximately 4% in the top ten. Germline values: CDR1 LNHDA, CDR2 SQIVND (reference sequence). This CDR3 has 15 residues. V shed 7 bases and J 0 bases; nucleotides not matched to a gene: 5. Adults between about 18 and 89 years of age took part from under 30 US areas.

The gene calls are TRBV19 and TRBJ2-2, with 7 bases lining up with TRBD1. Material: PBMCs or T cells enriched from blood (not recorded which). This clonotype was sampled from a man under 40 with acute COVID-19. The CDR3 DNA is TGTGCCAGTACCCCACAGGGGACGAACACCGGGGAGCTGTTTTTT. Translating gives CASTPQGTNTGELFF. Variable domain in full (rest from reference TRBV19 and TRBJ2-2): DGGITQSPKYLFRKEGQNVTLSCEQNLNHDAMYWYRQDPGQGLRLIYYSQIVNDFQKGDIAEGYSVSREKKESFPLTVTSAQKNPTAFYLCASTPQGTNTGELFFGEGSRLTVL.